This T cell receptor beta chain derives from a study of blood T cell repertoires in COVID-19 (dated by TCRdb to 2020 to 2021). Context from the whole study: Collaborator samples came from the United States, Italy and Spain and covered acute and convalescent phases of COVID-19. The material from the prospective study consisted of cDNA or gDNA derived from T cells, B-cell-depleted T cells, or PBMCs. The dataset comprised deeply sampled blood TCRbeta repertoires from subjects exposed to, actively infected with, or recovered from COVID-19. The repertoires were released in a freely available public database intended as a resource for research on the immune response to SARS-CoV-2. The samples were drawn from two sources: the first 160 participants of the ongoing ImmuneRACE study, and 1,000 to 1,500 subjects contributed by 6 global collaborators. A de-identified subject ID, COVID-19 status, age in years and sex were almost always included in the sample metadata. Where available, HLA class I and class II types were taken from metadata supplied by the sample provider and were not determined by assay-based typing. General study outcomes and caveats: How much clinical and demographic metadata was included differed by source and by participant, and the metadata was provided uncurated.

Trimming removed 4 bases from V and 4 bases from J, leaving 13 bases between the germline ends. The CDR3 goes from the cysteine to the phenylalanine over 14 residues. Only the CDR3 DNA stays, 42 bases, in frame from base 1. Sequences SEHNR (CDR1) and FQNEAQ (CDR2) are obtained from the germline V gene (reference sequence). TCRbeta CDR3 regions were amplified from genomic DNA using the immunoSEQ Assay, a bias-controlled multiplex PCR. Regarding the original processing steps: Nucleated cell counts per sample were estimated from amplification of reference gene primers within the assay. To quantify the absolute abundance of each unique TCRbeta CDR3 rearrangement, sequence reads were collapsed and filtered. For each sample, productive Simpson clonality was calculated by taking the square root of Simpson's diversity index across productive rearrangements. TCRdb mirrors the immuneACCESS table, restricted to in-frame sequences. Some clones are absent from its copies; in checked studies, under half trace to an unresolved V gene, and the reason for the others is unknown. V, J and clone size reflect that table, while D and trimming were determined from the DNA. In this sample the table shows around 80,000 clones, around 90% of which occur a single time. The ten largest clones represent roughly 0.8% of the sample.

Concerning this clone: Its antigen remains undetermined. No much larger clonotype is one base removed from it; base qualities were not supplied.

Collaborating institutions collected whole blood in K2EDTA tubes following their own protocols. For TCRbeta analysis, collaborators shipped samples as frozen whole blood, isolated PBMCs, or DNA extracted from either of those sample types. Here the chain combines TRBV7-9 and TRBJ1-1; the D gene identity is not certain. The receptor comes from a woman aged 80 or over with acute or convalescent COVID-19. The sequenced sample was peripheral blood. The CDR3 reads CASSSIEATTEAFF. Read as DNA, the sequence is TGTGCCAGCAGCTCGATAGAGGCCACCACTGAAGCTTTCTTT.